The 9 T cell receptor beta chains presented below share a single source sample, sequenced in a study of T cell responses to AZD1222 COVID-19 vaccine. Using immunoSEQ multiplex PCR, the repertoire was profiled, and TCRdb retains in-frame clones only, with some absent. The sample has 100,000 to 150,000 clones, about 91% seen once; the top ten hold 1.5% to 2%. Material: peripheral blood, obtained 28 days after the second AZD1222 dose. Receptors originate from an adult who received the AZD1222 COVID-19 vaccine.

This chain uses TRBV7-9 with TRBJ2-1; a weak D match, TRBD2 (7 bases). Germline CDR1 SEHNR, CDR2 FQNEAQ (reference sequence). V lost 3 bases to trimming and J lost 2 bases, with 11 bases between them. The CDR3 is 15 amino acids. CDR3 DNA: TGTGCCAGCAGCTTGAGGGGGACTACCTACAATGAGCAGTTCTTC. It codes for CASSLRGTTYNEQFF.

The chain is built from TRBV7-9 and TRBJ1-3, with D unclear. Trimming took off 4 bases at V and 6 bases at J, with 10 bases between the two ends. There are 13 residues in the CDR3. Germline V gives CDR1 SEHNR, CDR2 FQNEAQ (reference sequence). This CDR3 is CASSSWVENTIYF. CDR3 in DNA: TGTGCCAGCAGCTCCTGGGTGGAAAACACCATATATTTT.

V gene TRBV27 combines with J gene TRBJ2-5; D gene ambiguous. V was cut by 6 bases and J by 4 bases, with 3 bases left in between. CDR3 length: 10 residues. Germline CDR1 reads MNHEY; CDR2 reads SMNVEV (reference sequence). CDR3 coding DNA: TGTGCCAGCAGGTTAGAGACCCAGTACTTC. It is translated as CASRLETQYF.

CDR3 nucleotide sequence: TGTGCCAGTAGTATGGCAAGTGGCAATCAGCCCCAGCATTTT. It specifies CASSMASGNQPQHF. The chain employs TRBV19 and TRBJ1-5; D unclear. Germline CDR1 and CDR2: LNHDA and SQIVND (reference sequence). This CDR3 region has 14 residues. Trimming took off 3 bases at V and 2 bases at J, with 8 bases between the two ends.

V is TRBV5-1 and J is TRBJ1-1, with D possibly being TRBD1 (5 bases). The germline gives CDR1 SGHRS, CDR2 YFSETQ. Between the trimmed V and J ends, which lost 4 bases and 1 base, there was a span of 11 bases. The CDR3 runs 14 residues. CDR3 in amino acids: CASSEGLENTEAFF. DNA of the CDR3: TGCGCCAGCAGCGAGGGGTTGGAGAACACTGAAGCTTTCTTT.

The chain employs TRBV6-5 and TRBJ1-2; D gene uncertain. Germline CDR1 reads MNHEY; CDR2 reads SVGAGI. The CDR3 consists of 14 residues. Trimming stripped 8 bases from V and 5 bases from J, with 18 bases between. The CDR3 nucleotides are TGTGCCAGCGCCGCATCCGGGCCAACTTATGGCTACACCTTC. As protein: CASAASGPTYGYTF.

The CDR3 spells CASSLAHGPYGYTF. For the CDR3, the DNA is TGTGCCAGCAGCTTAGCTCACGGTCCCTATGGCTACACCTTC. The chain employs TRBV7-9 and TRBJ1-2; unclear D gene. Germline V gene lookup returns CDR1 SEHNR and CDR2 FQNEAQ (reference sequence). This CDR3 region has 14 residues. V gave up 0 bases and J gave up 4 bases, with 9 bases separating them.

This chain uses TRBV9 with TRBJ2-2; the match to TRBD1 covers 8 bases. The CDR3 runs to 15 residues. Germline V CDR1 and CDR2: SGDLS, YYNGEE. V shed 0 bases and J 7 bases; nucleotides not matched to a gene: 5. The CDR3 coding sequence is TGTGCCAGCAGCGTAGTAGGACAGGGCGGCGGGGAGCTGTTTTTT. Protein sequence: CASSVVGQGGGELFF.

The CDR3 DNA follows: TGTGCCAGCAGCCAAGAAGCGGGGGGGCTGGGGAGCACAGATACGCAGTATTTT. Amino acids: CASSQEAGGLGSTDTQYF. This chain links TRBV3-1 (or the pseudogene TRBV3-2) with TRBJ2-3; 10 nucleotides agree with TRBD2. Unmatched junction bases numbered 6, after V lost 0 bases and J lost 0 bases. The CDR3 is 18 residues long. CDR1 and CDR2 from the germline V gene are LGHDT and YNNKEL (reference sequence).